The 2 T cell receptor beta chains reported below all come from one sample, sequenced in a study of regulatory T cells in long-lasting Graves disease. Described time point: newly diagnosed GD, antithyroid drugs for less than 3 months. The TCR library used RNA extracted from PBMCs. With iRepertoire HTBI primers and Arm-PCR of CDR3 regions, TCR beta libraries were built. TCRdb re-called the multiplex PCR reads through MiXCR, storing one row per CDR3 protein. The sample yields some 250,000 distinct CDR3 sequences, around 16% seen once. The sample in question was peripheral blood mononuclear cells (PBMCs), obtained at new diagnosis, from a patient treated with antithyroid drugs. The receptor source for this set is a female donor with Graves disease.

This clonotype was counted at least ten times. V usage is TRBV20-1 and J usage is TRBJ2-1, with 10 nucleotides matching TRBD2. V trimming: 6 bases; J trimming: 3 bases; junction bases outside the gene matches: 5. CDR3 length: 14 amino acids. Germline lookup yields CDR1 DFQATT and CDR2 SNEGSKA (reference sequence). In nucleotides, the CDR3 is TGCAGTGCCCCGGGACTAGCGATCTACAATGAGCAGTTCTTC. It specifies CSAPGLAIYNEQFF.

This clonotype came up many times. The rearrangement joins TRBV10-3 to TRBJ2-1, with 11 bases aligning to TRBD2. Germline assignment: CDR1 ENHRY and CDR2 SYGVKD. V gave up 3 bases and J gave up 6 bases; unmatched junction bases: 4. The CDR3 has 15 residues. Here the CDR3 reads CAISDGTSGGNEQFF. The CDR3 nucleotides are TGTGCCATCAGTGACGGGACTAGCGGTGGCAATGAGCAGTTCTTC.